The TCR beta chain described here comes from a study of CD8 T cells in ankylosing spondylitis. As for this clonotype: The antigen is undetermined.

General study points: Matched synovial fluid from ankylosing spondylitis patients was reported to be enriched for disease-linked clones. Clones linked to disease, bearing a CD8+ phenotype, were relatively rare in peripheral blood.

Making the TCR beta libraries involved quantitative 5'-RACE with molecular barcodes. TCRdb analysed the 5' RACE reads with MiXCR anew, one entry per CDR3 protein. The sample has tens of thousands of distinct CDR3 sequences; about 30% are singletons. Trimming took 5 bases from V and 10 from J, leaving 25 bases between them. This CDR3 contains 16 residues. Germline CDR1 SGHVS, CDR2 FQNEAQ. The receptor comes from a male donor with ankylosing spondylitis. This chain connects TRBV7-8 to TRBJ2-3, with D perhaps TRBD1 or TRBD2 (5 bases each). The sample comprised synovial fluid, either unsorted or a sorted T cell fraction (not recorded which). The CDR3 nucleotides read TGTGCCAGCAGCCCTTCCGGGACGGATACCACTGATCCGCAGTATTTT. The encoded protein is CASSPSGTDTTDPQYF.